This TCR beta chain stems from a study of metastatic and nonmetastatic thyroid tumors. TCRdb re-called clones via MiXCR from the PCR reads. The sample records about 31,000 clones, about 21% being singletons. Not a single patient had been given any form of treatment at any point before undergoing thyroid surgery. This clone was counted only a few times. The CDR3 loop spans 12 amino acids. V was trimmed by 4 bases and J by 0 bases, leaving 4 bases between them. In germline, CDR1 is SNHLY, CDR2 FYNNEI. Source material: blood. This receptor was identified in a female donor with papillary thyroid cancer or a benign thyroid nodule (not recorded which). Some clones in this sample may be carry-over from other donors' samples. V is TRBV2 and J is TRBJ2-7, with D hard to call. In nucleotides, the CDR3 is TGTGCCAGCAGTGGGACCTCCTACGAGCAGTACTTC. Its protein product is CASSGTSYEQYF.